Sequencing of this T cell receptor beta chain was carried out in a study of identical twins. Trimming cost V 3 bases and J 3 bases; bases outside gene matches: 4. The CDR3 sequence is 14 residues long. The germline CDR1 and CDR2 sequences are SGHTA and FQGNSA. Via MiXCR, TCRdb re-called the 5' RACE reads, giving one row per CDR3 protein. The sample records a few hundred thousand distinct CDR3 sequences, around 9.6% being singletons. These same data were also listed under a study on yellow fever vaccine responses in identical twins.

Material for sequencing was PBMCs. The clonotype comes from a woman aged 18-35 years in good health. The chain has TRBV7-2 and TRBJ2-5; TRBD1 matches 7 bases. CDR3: CASSLDDREETQYF. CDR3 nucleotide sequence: TGTGCCAGCAGCTTGGACGACAGGGAAGAGACCCAGTACTTC.